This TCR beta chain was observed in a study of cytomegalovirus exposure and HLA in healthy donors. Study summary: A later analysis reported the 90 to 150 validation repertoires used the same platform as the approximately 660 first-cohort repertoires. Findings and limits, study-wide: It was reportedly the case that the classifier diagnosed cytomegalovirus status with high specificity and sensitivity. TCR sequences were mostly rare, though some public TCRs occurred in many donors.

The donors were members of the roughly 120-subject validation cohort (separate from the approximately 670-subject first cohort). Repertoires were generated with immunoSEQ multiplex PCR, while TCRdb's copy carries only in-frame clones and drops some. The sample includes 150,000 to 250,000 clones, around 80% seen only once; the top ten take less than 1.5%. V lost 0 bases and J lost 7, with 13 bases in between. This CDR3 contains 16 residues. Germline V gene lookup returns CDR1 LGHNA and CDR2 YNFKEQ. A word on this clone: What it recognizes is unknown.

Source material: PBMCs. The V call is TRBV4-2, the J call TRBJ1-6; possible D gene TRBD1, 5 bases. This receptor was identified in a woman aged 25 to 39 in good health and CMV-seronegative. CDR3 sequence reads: CASSQDRGISNSPLHF. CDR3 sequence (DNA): TGTGCCAGCAGCCAAGATAGGGGTATCTCGAATTCACCCCTCCACTTT.